This TCR beta chain was identified during a study of response to subunit inactivated influenza vaccine. Study results and limitations: The study's authors posited that every seasonal influenza vaccination enlists few new T cells.

TCRdb itself ran the RT-PCR reads through MiXCR, one entry per CDR3 protein. The top ten clones hold 10% of a sample with over 300,000 distinct CDR3 sequences, 21% of them seen once. The CDR3 totals 15 residues. Trimming took off 7 bases at V and 0 bases at J, with 13 bases between the two ends. From germline, CDR1 is MNHEY and CDR2 SVGEGT. For this clonotype: Its matching antigen is unknown.

Sequences were derived from PBMCs from blood, sampled around 22 months after vaccination. The receptor was isolated from a man between 45 and 75 years old who received an inactivated influenza vaccine. The chain carries TRBV6-2 or TRBV6-3 and TRBJ2-1, with unresolved D. CDR3: CASTSPGFSYNEQFF. Written as DNA, the CDR3 is TGTGCCAGCACTTCTCCGGGTTTCTCCTACAATGAGCAGTTCTTC.